Listed here are 27 T cell receptor beta chains from one sample, sequenced in a study of Graves' ophthalmopathy and Graves' hyperthyroidism. RNA transcripts were the source from which TCR beta CDR3 regions were amplified. Investigators did first-round RT-PCR with HTBI primers, then second-round multiplex PCR. Via MiXCR, TCRdb re-called the multiplex PCR reads, giving one row per CDR3 protein. The sample contains about 1.1 million distinct CDR3 sequences, about 40% of which appear only once. The specimen sequenced was peripheral blood or thyroid tissue (not recorded which). These receptors came from an adult man with Graves' hyperthyroidism.

This clonotype was detected many times. In nucleotides, the CDR3 is TGCAGTGCTCAGACAGGGGGGGAGACCCAGTACTTC. Translating it yields CSAQTGGETQYF. The V gene is TRBV20-1, the J gene TRBJ2-5; 9 nucleotides line up with TRBD1. V lost 5 bases to trimming and J lost 5 bases; unmatched junction nucleotides: 3. Germline CDR1 is DFQATT and CDR2 is SNEGSKA (reference sequence). The CDR3 covers 12 residues.

The V call is TRBV9, the J call TRBJ2-2; D might be TRBD1 or TRBD2, each matching 6 bases. Germline CDR1 SGDLS, CDR2 YYNGEE. V dropped 4 bases and J dropped 3 bases, with 16 bases sitting between them. This CDR3 contains 16 residues. CDR3 loop: CASSPGTGAYTGELFF. The CDR3 DNA reads TGTGCCAGCAGCCCGGGGACGGGGGCCTACACCGGGGAGCTGTTTTTT.

The rearrangement links TRBV15 to TRBJ1-3; D might be TRBD1 (5 bases). The CDR3 consists of 15 residues. The V gene's germline CDR1 is LNHNV and CDR2 YYDKDF (reference sequence). V shed 0 bases and J shed 7 bases, with 13 bases lying between them. The DNA for the CDR3 is TGTGCCACCAGCAGAGAGAGGAGGGGATGGAACACCATATATTTT. This sequence encodes CATSRERRGWNTIYF.

The table lists this clonotype with many counts. The V and J genes are TRBV7-9 and TRBJ2-7; TRBD1 is a possible D gene (6 bases). The germline V and J ends were trimmed by 2 bases and 5 bases, with 13 bases remaining between them. CDR3 length: 14 amino acids. Germline V gives CDR1 SEHNR, CDR2 FQNEAQ (reference sequence). This CDR3 is CASSLLGQLDEQYF. The CDR3 coding sequence is TGTGCCAGCAGCTTACTAGGACAGCTGGACGAGCAGTACTTC. Supplemented by reference TRBV7-9 and TRBJ2-7, the full variable domain reads DTGVSQNPRHKITKRGQNVTFRCDPISEHNRLYWYRQTLGQGPEFLTYFQNEAQLEKSRLLSDRFSAERPKGSFSTLEIQRTEQGDSAMYLCASSLLGQLDEQYFGPGTRLTVT.

This clonotype was seen only a few times. A read error is possible here, since a much larger clone lies one base away. V and J are TRBV9 and TRBJ1-1; D remains ambiguous. The CDR3 is 14 residues long. The V and J ends lost 0 bases and 1 base respectively, with 7 bases between them. CDR1 SGDLS and CDR2 YYNGEE come from the germline V gene. CDR3 loop: CASSVDGRNTEAFF. The DNA for the CDR3 is TGTGCCAGCAGCGTAGACGGGAGGAACACTGAAGCTTTCTTT.

The chain is built from TRBV29-1 and TRBJ2-7; 9 positions match TRBD1. The CDR3 contains 14 residues. Germline V gene lookup returns CDR1 SQVTM and CDR2 ANQGSEA. The CDR3 DNA reads TGCAGTATAAAGGTGGGGACAGGGAGGGCCGAGCAGTACTTC. Translating it yields CSIKVGTGRAEQYF.

This clonotype was seen more than once but under ten times. The chain carries TRBV4-1 and TRBJ2-5; 12 positions match TRBD1. The V and J ends lost 1 base and 5 bases, in that order; junction bases with no gene match: 8. This CDR3 spans 17 amino acids. CDR1 MGHRA and CDR2 YSYEKL come from the germline V gene. CDR3 sequence reads: CASSQGGTGGQYETQYF. CDR3 DNA sequence: TGCGCCAGCAGCCAAGGCGGGACAGGGGGCCAGTACGAGACCCAGTACTTC.

This clonotype was found a few times. The missing conserved phenylalanine or tryptophan at the end of this CDR3 makes a read error likely. The chain carries TRBV19 and TRBJ1-1; D ambiguous. Germline CDR1 and CDR2: LNHDA and SQIVND (reference sequence). This CDR3 contains 13 residues. V was clipped by 2 bases and J by 0 bases, with 4 bases between them. The CDR3 reads CASSIKMNTEAFL. CDR3 DNA sequence: TGTGCCAGTAGTATAAAAATGAACACTGAAGCTTTCCTT.

As regards this clonotype: This sequence may be a read error, since a much larger clone differs from it by one base. V and J are TRBV20-1 and TRBJ1-6; 9 bases agree with TRBD1. CDR3 length: 13 amino acids. Germline loops: CDR1 DFQATT, CDR2 SNEGSKA (reference sequence). J was trimmed by 7 bases and V by 6 bases; bases with no gene match: 4. The CDR3 nucleotides are TGCAGTGCCGAGGACAGGGGAAATTCACCCCTCCACTTT. Translating gives CSAEDRGNSPLHF.

V gene TRBV12-3 or TRBV12-4 combines with J gene TRBJ2-7; possible D gene TRBD2, 6 bases. The CDR3 contains 15 residues. The ends were cut back, 4 bases at V and 4 bases at J, with 17 bases in the middle. CDR3 sequence (DNA): TGTGCCAGCAGTTCAATGACTAGTATGGGATACGAGCAGTACTTC. This gives the protein CASSSMTSMGYEQYF.

This clonotype has more than one count but fewer than ten. The chain has TRBV6-2 or TRBV6-3 and TRBJ2-6; D is unclear. The V end was cut by 5 bases, the J end by 0 bases, with 11 bases between. The CDR3 totals 16 residues. Germline CDR1 and CDR2: MNHEY and SVGEGT. The chain's CDR3 is CASSPIRLSGANVLTF. The CDR3 region has the DNA TGTGCCAGCAGTCCGATTCGACTCTCTGGGGCCAACGTCCTGACTTTC.

This rearrangement joins TRBV20-1 to TRBJ2-5, with D tentatively TRBD2 (5 bases). The better agreement between TRBJ2-7 and the DNA end casts doubt on the J call. This CDR3 contains 15 residues. Germline assignment: CDR1 DFQATT and CDR2 SNEGSKA (reference sequence). CDR3 in DNA: TGCAGTGCTAGAGCCGGGGTGGCCCTCCGGGGCGAGCAGTACTTC. Protein sequence: CSARAGVALRGEQYF.

The sample holds many counts of this clonotype. The chain employs TRBV5-8 and TRBJ2-6; D is uncertain. Trimming left V 2 bases short and J 6 bases short, with 3 bases between. The CDR3 runs 12 residues. CDR1 is SGHTS and CDR2 is YDEGEE in the germline V gene. This CDR3 reads CASSFSANVLTF. DNA of the CDR3: TGTGCCAGCAGCTTTTCGGCCAACGTCCTGACTTTC.

This sequence joins TRBV10-3 and TRBJ2-2; maybe TRBD2 (6 bases). V lost 0 bases to trimming and J lost 2 bases, with 13 bases between them. Germline CDR1 is ENHRY and CDR2 is SYGVKD. This CDR3 is 17 amino acids long. CDR3 amino acids: CAISESSSGTNTGELFF. CDR3 in DNA: TGTGCCATCAGTGAGTCGTCGTCAGGGACTAACACCGGGGAGCTGTTTTTT.

Note on this clonotype: With a much larger clone just one base away, this may be a read error. V usage is TRBV10-3 and J usage is TRBJ2-2; D not resolved. Germline V gives CDR1 ENHRY, CDR2 SYGVKD. This CDR3 comprises 12 residues. The V and J ends lost 10 bases and 1 base respectively, with 7 bases between them. The CDR3 here is CASRMNTGELFF. The CDR3 DNA sequence: TGTGCCAGCCGGATGAACACCGGGGAGCTGTTTTTT.

In DNA, the CDR3 is TGCAGCGTTGAAACTAGGGCGGCAGCGACCCAGTACTTC. Translation gives CSVETRAAATQYF. The genes are TRBV29-1 and TRBJ2-5, with D perhaps matching TRBD2 (5 bases). CDR1 is SQVTM, CDR2 ANQGSEA, per germline. The CDR3 covers 13 residues. V shed 2 bases and J shed 7 bases, with 14 bases lying between them.

This clonotype was observed at least ten times. This chain links TRBV7-2 with TRBJ2-2, with D tentatively TRBD2 (6 bases). CDR3 length: 17 amino acids. Trimming shortened V by 5 bases and J by 0 bases, and 16 bases separated the two germline ends. Germline V gene sequence: CDR1 SGHTA, CDR2 FQGNSA. The CDR3 DNA is TGTGCCAGCAGCCGGCTCCATGGCGGGGCGAACACCGGGGAGCTGTTTTTT. Translated, it gives CASSRLHGGANTGELFF.

The chain joins TRBV2 to TRBJ2-7, with D perhaps TRBD1 (5 bases). This CDR3 spans 16 amino acids. V was clipped by 4 bases and J by 5 bases, with 21 bases between them. Germline V lookup: CDR1 SNHLY, CDR2 FYNNEI. The CDR3 sequence: CASSARDWSRVHEQYF. CDR3 bases: TGTGCCAGCAGTGCTAGAGACTGGTCCAGGGTCCACGAGCAGTACTTC.

This clonotype was recorded many times. The chain has TRBV12-3 or TRBV12-4 and TRBJ2-5; 13 bases agree with TRBD2. V gave up 6 bases and J gave up 5 bases; unmatched junction bases: 6. This CDR3 region has 15 residues. CDR3 in amino acids: CASSSTSGGAETQYF. The CDR3 coding sequence is TGTGCCAGCAGCTCTACTAGCGGGGGGGCGGAGACCCAGTACTTC.

This clonotype was recorded at least ten times. The rearrangement links TRBV20-1 to TRBJ2-7; 7 bases map to TRBD1. The germline CDR1 and CDR2 sequences are DFQATT and SNEGSKA (reference sequence). Unmatched junction bases numbered 3, after V lost 2 bases and J lost 2 bases. The CDR3 loop spans 13 amino acids. The CDR3 coding sequence is TGCAGTGCTAGACGGACAGGAGCCTACGAGCAGTACTTC. This translates into CSARRTGAYEQYF.

This clonotype was counted many times. The chain combines TRBV25-1 with TRBJ2-7, with 9 nucleotides matching TRBD1. CDR3 length: 15 amino acids. Germline V CDR1 and CDR2: MGHDK, SYGVNS. Trimming took 4 bases from V and 5 from J; bases not matched to a gene: 9. In DNA, the CDR3 is TGTGCCAGCAGTGCCCCCGGGACAGGGAATAACGAGCAGTACTTC. Amino acid sequence: CASSAPGTGNNEQYF.

This clonotype showed up many times. The rearrangement links TRBV7-8 to TRBJ2-7, with D hard to call. V lost 1 base to trimming and J lost 2 bases, with 6 bases between them. Germline values: CDR1 SGHVS, CDR2 FQNEAQ. CDR3 length equals 13 residues. Here the CDR3 reads CASSLDNAYEQYF. The DNA for the CDR3 is TGTGCCAGCAGCTTAGACAACGCCTACGAGCAGTACTTC.

A single count supports this clonotype. In nucleotides, the CDR3 is TGTGCCAGCAGTGCAGGTGGGGTAAATTCACCCCTCCACTTT. Amino acids: CASSAGGVNSPLHF. The V gene is TRBV25-1, the J gene TRBJ1-6; no definite D call. V was clipped by 4 bases and J by 7 bases, with 11 bases between them. Germline lookup yields CDR1 MGHDK and CDR2 SYGVNS. This CDR3 is 14 amino acids long.

This clonotype occurred once. This rearrangement joins TRBV25-1 to TRBJ1-5; TRBD1 is a possible D gene (5 bases). The germline gives CDR1 MGHDK, CDR2 SYGVNS. The CDR3 contains 14 residues. V lost 1 base and J lost 3, with 7 bases in between. Written as DNA, the CDR3 is TGTGCCAGCAGTGAATGGGGCCTCAATCAGCCCCAGCATTTT. Translated, it gives CASSEWGLNQPQHF.

The sample holds many counts of this clonotype. The chain couples TRBV5-8 to TRBJ1-1, with a possible D match to TRBD1 (6 bases). Trimming left V 3 bases short and J 5 bases short, with 17 bases between. The CDR3 runs to 15 residues. CDR1 SGHTS and CDR2 YDEGEE come from the germline V gene. CDR3 loop: CASSWTALGRTEAFF. As DNA, the CDR3 is TGTGCCAGCAGCTGGACAGCTCTAGGGCGGACTGAAGCTTTCTTT.

This clonotype was seen a few times. The rearrangement joins TRBV28 to TRBJ2-5; 8 bases line up with TRBD2. Trimming at V came to 7 bases and at J to 6 bases, leaving 7 bases not matched to a gene. This CDR3 contains 13 residues. CDR1 and CDR2 (germline): MDHEN, SYDVKM. CDR3 sequence (DNA): TGTGCCAGCACCCCGGGGGGGGCGAAGACCCAGTACTTC. Translating it yields CASTPGGAKTQYF.

The chain carries TRBV20-1 and TRBJ2-2; 8 bases are shared with TRBD1. The CDR3 spans 15 residues. The germline V gene encodes CDR1 DFQATT and CDR2 SNEGSKA (reference sequence). Unmatched junction bases numbered 8, after V lost 6 bases and J lost 2 bases. CDR3 in DNA: TGCAGTGCCATGACAGGGGCTGGAAACACCGGGGAGCTGTTTTTT. This encodes CSAMTGAGNTGELFF.